A selection of T cell receptor beta chains follows, all from one sample in a study of spatial heterogeneity in lung cancer. TCRdb itself ran the 5' RACE reads through MiXCR, one entry per CDR3 protein. The sample has 15,000 or so distinct CDR3 sequences; 20% to 25% are singletons. Sequencing used PBMCs, obtained at surgery. The receptors stem from a female donor with early-stage non-small cell lung cancer. Both conserved end residues are trimmed from each CDR3.

V,CDR3
TRBV11-2,ASSLVGQGNIQY
TRBV6-2/TRBV6-3,ASREGQGRTGELF
TRBV27,ASSPQPGTSESGNEQF
TRBV23-1,ASSRIEQGAWETQY
TRBV5-1,ASSLGGSPHNEQF
TRBV28,ASSLRSGVTTYGYT
TRBV27,ASTPTGRAGEQY
TRBV6-2/TRBV6-3,ASSYDGSRTGELF
TRBV29-1,SVGTGHGYT
TRBV20-1,SARDPGGTNIQY
TRBV28,ASSLDRTNQPQH
TRBV12-3/TRBV12-4,ASSLGPGVRGTEAF
TRBV2,ASSEVYSGSWH
TRBV3-1,ASSPTGLPYEQY
TRBV4-1,ASSQEPSTDTQY
TRBV7-9,ASSLSGRSYNEQF
TRBV10-2,ASSGSGGVIGYT
TRBV12-3/TRBV12-4,ASSPKDSLSSYNEQF
TRBV10-3,AISDRGAVADTQY
TRBV19,ASSIVSPAGGADEQF
TRBV14,ASSQDQGLRTDTQY
TRBV7-2,ASSLALRGGYT
TRBV10-1,ASSWTVNTEAF
TRBV2,AGLQDRGSSPLH
TRBV9,ASGRGAEAF
TRBV7-2,ASSFSNSYNEQF
TRBV12-3/TRBV12-4,ASSPVQGPDQEAF